These 25 T cell receptor beta chains share one sample of origin, sequenced in a study of T cell responses to AZD1222 COVID-19 vaccine. Data came from immunoSEQ multiplex PCR; TCRdb stores just in-frame clones and leaves some out. Of 95,000 to 100,000 clones listed, 65% to 85% were seen once; the top ten hold 14%. This specimen consisted of peripheral blood, obtained 28 days after the second AZD1222 dose. These receptors all stem from an adult who received the AZD1222 COVID-19 vaccine.

This chain connects TRBV9 to TRBJ2-1; 9 bases line up with TRBD2. V shed 4 bases, J shed 10 bases, and the junction held 12 bases outside the gene matches. The CDR3 totals 15 residues. CDR1 and CDR2 from the germline V gene are SGDLS and YYNGEE. CDR3 bases: TGTGCCAGCAGCCCCTTTGCGGGGGGGCCGGGGGAGCAGTTCTTC. It codes for CASSPFAGGPGEQFF.

J is TRBJ1-2 and V is TRBV30, with D uncertain. V was shortened by 2 bases and J by 0 bases, with 13 bases between the two germline ends. The CDR3 has 15 residues. CDR1 is GTSNPN, CDR2 SVGIG, per germline (reference sequence). In nucleotides, the CDR3 is TGTGCCTGGAGTACTCAACAGATACCTAACTATGGCTACACCTTC. It translates to CAWSTQQIPNYGYTF.

In its sample, this clone was seen once. V usage is TRBV9 and J usage is TRBJ2-1; no clear D. The CDR3 is made up of 16 amino acids. Trimming stripped 0 bases from V and 3 bases from J, with 13 bases between. Germline V gene lookup returns CDR1 SGDLS and CDR2 YYNGEE. CDR3 sequence reads: CASSVALNSNYNEQFF. The CDR3 nucleotides are TGTGCCAGCAGCGTAGCTCTAAACTCCAACTACAATGAGCAGTTCTTC.

The rearrangement links TRBV30 to TRBJ2-3; tentative D call: TRBD1 (6 bases). Trimming cost V 3 bases and J 5 bases, with 24 bases left between them. CDR3 length: 17 amino acids. CDR1 is GTSNPN and CDR2 is SVGIG in the germline V gene (reference sequence). The CDR3 region is CAWRPPTSRATGDTQYF. DNA of the CDR3: TGTGCCTGGAGACCGCCCACCTCCCGAGCGACAGGAGATACGCAGTATTTT.

DNA for the CDR3: TGTGCCAGCAGCCAAGCCACCAACACCGGGGAGCTGTTTTTT. Amino acids: CASSQATNTGELFF. V usage is TRBV4-2 and J usage is TRBJ2-2, with D hard to call. In germline, CDR1 is LGHNA, CDR2 YNFKEQ. V was cut by 1 base and J by 2 bases, with 5 bases left in between. This CDR3 has 14 amino acids.

This rearrangement joins TRBV11-2 to TRBJ2-3; D gene ambiguous. CDR3 size: 15 residues. Germline lookup yields CDR1 SGHAT and CDR2 FQNNGV. V lost 5 bases, J lost 2 bases, and 14 bases lay in between. CDR3 protein: CASSRTALTTDTQYF. CDR3 nucleotide sequence: TGTGCCAGCAGCCGCACTGCTCTAACCACAGATACGCAGTATTTT.

The chain employs TRBV29-1 and TRBJ1-1, with D hard to call. V was cut by 7 bases and J by 3 bases, with 12 bases left in between. CDR3 length: 12 amino acids. Germline CDR1 and CDR2: SQVTM and ANQGSEA. The CDR3 DNA sequence: TGCAGCGGGGAGGACGGGCACACTGAAGCTTTCTTT. This sequence encodes CSGEDGHTEAFF.

J is TRBJ1-3 and V is TRBV3-1 (or the pseudogene TRBV3-2); D is possibly TRBD1 (5 bases). Germline V gene data show CDR1 as LGHDT and CDR2 as YNNKEL (reference sequence). The CDR3 runs 15 residues. Trimming cost V 1 base and J 1 base, with 8 bases left between them. The CDR3 coding sequence is TGTGCCAGCAGCCAAGCTCCAGGGTCTGGAAACACCATATATTTT. Encoded protein: CASSQAPGSGNTIYF.

The chain uses TRBV5-4 and TRBJ2-7; D possibly uses TRBD1 or TRBD2 (5 bases each). The CDR3 length is 13 residues. V lost 4 bases and J lost 2, with 10 bases in between. Germline assignment: CDR1 SGHNT and CDR2 YYREEE (reference sequence). CDR3 residues: CASSRDGAYEQYF. In DNA, the CDR3 is TGTGCCAGCAGCCGGGACGGAGCCTACGAGCAGTACTTC.

The chain links TRBV5-5 to TRBJ2-6, with a tentative D call TRBD1 (7 bases). The CDR3 consists of 17 residues. CDR1 SGHKS and CDR2 YYEKEE come from the germline V gene (reference sequence). V gave up 4 bases and J gave up 2 bases, with 16 bases separating them. CDR3 sequence reads: CASSLMTGTAGANVLTF. CDR3 nucleotides: TGTGCCAGCAGCCTGATGACAGGGACTGCTGGGGCCAACGTCCTGACTTTC. Together with reference TRBV5-5 and TRBJ2-6, the CDR3 gives the full variable domain: DAGVTQSPTHLIKTRGQQVTLRCSPISGHKSVSWYQQVLGQGPQFIFQYYEKEERGRGNFPDRFSARQFPNYSSELNVNALLLGDSALYLCASSLMTGTAGANVLTFGAGSRLTVL.

The chain carries TRBV24-1 and TRBJ2-7; 8 bases agree with TRBD1. This CDR3 spans 14 amino acids. Germline CDR1 and CDR2: KGHDR and SFDVKD. V shed 8 bases, J shed 3 bases, and the junction held 8 bases outside the gene matches. The CDR3 DNA sequence: TGTGCCACCATCCGGACAGGGATGAACTACGAGCAGTACTTC. It yields the protein CATIRTGMNYEQYF.

The chain recombines TRBV3-1 (or the pseudogene TRBV3-2) with TRBJ2-7; unclear D gene. The CDR3 is 17 residues long. Looked up from germline, CDR1 is LGHDT and CDR2 is YNNKEL (reference sequence). V shed 1 base and J shed 5 bases, with 21 bases lying between them. The DNA of the CDR3 is TGTGCCAGCAGCCAAGGAGTCCCCACTCGACCCTTGGACGAGCAGTACTTC. Its translation: CASSQGVPTRPLDEQYF.

This chain joins TRBV5-6 and TRBJ2-7; no clear D. CDR3 length equals 11 residues. From germline, CDR1 is SGHDT and CDR2 YYEEEE. With 3 bases removed from V and 3 bases from J, the gap between germline ends came to 4 bases. This CDR3 reads CASSSFYEQYF. The CDR3 bases are TGTGCCAGCAGCTCCTTCTACGAGCAGTACTTC.

This rearrangement joins TRBV27 to TRBJ2-3; TRBD2 aligns across 15 bases. Germline trimming cut 4 bases from V and 2 bases from J; bases unmatched to any gene: 16. This CDR3 is built from 21 residues. Germline CDR1 reads MNHEY; CDR2 reads SMNVEV (reference sequence). DNA of the CDR3: TGTGCCAGCAGTTCTACGCCCCCGGGACTAGCGGGAGGAGGTCACACAGATACGCAGTATTTT. Translated: CASSSTPPGLAGGGHTDTQYF.

This clone has just one count. The rearrangement joins TRBV14 to TRBJ2-3, with 8 nucleotides matching TRBD1. CDR1 and CDR2 from the germline V gene are SGHDN and FVKESK. CDR3 size: 16 residues. The junction had 8 bases not matched to a gene; V was cut back by 3 bases and J by 3 bases. The CDR3 spells CASSHWTGRVTDTQYF. The CDR3 nucleotides read TGTGCCAGCAGCCATTGGACAGGGCGAGTAACAGATACGCAGTATTTT.

V usage is TRBV12-3 or TRBV12-4 and J usage is TRBJ2-1; D unclear. The CDR3 length is 12 residues. Trimming pared 5 bases from V and 5 bases from J, leaving 7 bases between. The CDR3 DNA is TGTGCCAGCAGTCCGATAAACAATGAGCAGTTCTTC. Encoded protein: CASSPINNEQFF.

The CDR3 DNA follows: TGTGCCAGCACTGAGGGCATGAACACTGAAGCTTTCTTT. Amino acid sequence: CASTEGMNTEAFF. The rearrangement uses TRBV5-6 and TRBJ1-1, with D uncertain. The CDR3 has 13 residues. Trimming removed 6 bases from V and 0 bases from J, with 9 bases in between. CDR1 and CDR2 from the germline V gene are SGHDT and YYEEEE.

The chain carries TRBV27 and TRBJ2-3; D is unclear. Germline values: CDR1 MNHEY, CDR2 SMNVEV (reference sequence). The ends were cut back, 2 bases at V and 0 bases at J, with 12 bases in the middle. This CDR3 comprises 16 residues. CDR3 amino acids: CASSLNRIMSTDTQYF. The CDR3 nucleotides read TGTGCCAGCAGTTTAAACCGTATAATGAGCACAGATACGCAGTATTTT.

V is TRBV5-1 and J is TRBJ2-1; a possible D gene is TRBD1 (6 bases). This CDR3 is 13 amino acids long. Per germline, CDR1 SGHRS and CDR2 YFSETQ. The V gene lost 3 bases and the J gene lost 5 bases, with 9 bases spanning the gap. The CDR3 loop is CASSSRGDNEQFF. The CDR3 coding sequence is TGCGCCAGCAGCTCCAGGGGCGACAATGAGCAGTTCTTC.

In nucleotides, the CDR3 is TGTGCCAGCACTAGGGATAGCAATCAGCCCCAGCATTTT. This sequence encodes CASTRDSNQPQHF. The V call is TRBV2, the J call TRBJ1-5; D ambiguous. Germline CDR1 is SNHLY and CDR2 is FYNNEI. The V and J ends lost 7 bases and 0 bases respectively, with 7 bases between them. The CDR3 runs 13 residues.

The DNA of the CDR3 is TGTGCCAGTAGTATTGGCCAGGGAGAGGCTAATGAAAAACTGTTTTTT. Protein sequence: CASSIGQGEANEKLFF. This sequence joins TRBV19 and TRBJ1-4; tentatively, D is TRBD1 (5 bases). Germline CDR1 and CDR2: LNHDA and SQIVND (reference sequence). The V gene lost 3 bases and the J gene lost 3 bases, with 14 bases spanning the gap. This CDR3 comprises 16 residues.

J is TRBJ2-3 and V is TRBV3-1 (or the pseudogene TRBV3-2); a possible D gene is TRBD2 (5 bases). CDR3 length: 13 amino acids. Germline V gene data show CDR1 as LGHDT and CDR2 as YNNKEL (reference sequence). V was pared by 1 base and J by 3 bases, with 5 bases between. CDR3 amino acids: CASSQGRTDTQYF. The CDR3 region has the DNA TGTGCCAGCAGCCAAGGGAGGACAGATACGCAGTATTTT.

The rearrangement joins TRBV27 to TRBJ1-2; D uncertain. Per germline, CDR1 MNHEY and CDR2 SMNVEV (reference sequence). The CDR3 is made up of 13 amino acids. Trimming cost V 5 bases and J 0 bases, with 7 bases left between them. CDR3 DNA: TGTGCCAGCAGTCGAACAGCTAACTATGGCTACACCTTC. Encoded protein: CASSRTANYGYTF.

The rearrangement joins TRBV9 to TRBJ2-7; D not resolved. Germline values: CDR1 SGDLS, CDR2 YYNGEE. Trimming removed 2 bases from V and 5 bases from J, with 17 bases in between. The CDR3 is 15 residues long. The CDR3, as DNA: TGTGCCAGCAGCGTCAATTCCCAGGTTGGGAACGAGCAGTACTTC. Amino acid sequence: CASSVNSQVGNEQYF.

V usage is TRBV7-6 and J usage is TRBJ1-1; a weak D match, TRBD1 (6 bases). Germline CDR1 and CDR2: SGHVS and FNYEAQ. Trimming pared 5 bases from V and 5 bases from J, leaving 18 bases between. The CDR3 contains 15 residues. The chain's CDR3 is CASSPTWGAGTEAFF. The CDR3 bases are TGTGCCAGCAGCCCAACATGGGGGGCCGGTACTGAAGCTTTCTTT. The whole variable domain, filled in from reference TRBV7-6 and TRBJ1-1, reads GAGVSQSPRYKVTKRGQDVALRCDPISGHVSLYWYRQALGQGPEFLTYFNYEAQQDKSGLPNDRFSAERPEGSISTLTIQRTEQRDSAMYRCASSPTWGAGTEAFFGQGTRLTVV.